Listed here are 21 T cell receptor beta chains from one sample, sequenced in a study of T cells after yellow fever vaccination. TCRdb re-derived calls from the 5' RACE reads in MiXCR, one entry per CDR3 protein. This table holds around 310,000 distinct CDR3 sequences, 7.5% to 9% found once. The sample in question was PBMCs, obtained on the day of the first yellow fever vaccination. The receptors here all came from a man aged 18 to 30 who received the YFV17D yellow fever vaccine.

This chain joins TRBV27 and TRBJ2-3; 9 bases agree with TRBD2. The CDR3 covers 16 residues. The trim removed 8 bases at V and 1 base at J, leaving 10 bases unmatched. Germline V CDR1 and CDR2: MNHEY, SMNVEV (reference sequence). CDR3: CASGPLAGAGTDTQYF. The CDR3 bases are TGTGCCAGCGGCCCTTTAGCGGGGGCCGGCACAGATACGCAGTATTTT.

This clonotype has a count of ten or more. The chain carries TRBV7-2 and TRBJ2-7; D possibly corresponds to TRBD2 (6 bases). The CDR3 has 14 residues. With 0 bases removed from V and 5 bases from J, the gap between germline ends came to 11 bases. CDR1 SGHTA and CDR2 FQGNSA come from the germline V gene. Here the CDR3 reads CASSLARESHEQYV. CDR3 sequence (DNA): TGTGCCAGCAGCTTAGCCCGGGAGTCCCACGAGCAGTACGTC.

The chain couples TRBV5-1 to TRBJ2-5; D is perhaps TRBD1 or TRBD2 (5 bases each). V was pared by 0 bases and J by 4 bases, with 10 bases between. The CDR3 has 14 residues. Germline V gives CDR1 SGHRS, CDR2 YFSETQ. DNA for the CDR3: TGCGCCAGCAGCTTGGGGGACCCGGGAGAGACCCAGTACTTC. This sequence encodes CASSLGDPGETQYF.

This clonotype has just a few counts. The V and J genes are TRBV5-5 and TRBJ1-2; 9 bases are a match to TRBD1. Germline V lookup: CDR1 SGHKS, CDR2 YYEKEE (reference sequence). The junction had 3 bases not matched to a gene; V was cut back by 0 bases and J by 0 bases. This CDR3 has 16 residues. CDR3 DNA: TGTGCCAGCAGCTTGGAGGGACAGGGTCCTAACTATGGCTACACCTTC. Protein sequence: CASSLEGQGPNYGYTF.

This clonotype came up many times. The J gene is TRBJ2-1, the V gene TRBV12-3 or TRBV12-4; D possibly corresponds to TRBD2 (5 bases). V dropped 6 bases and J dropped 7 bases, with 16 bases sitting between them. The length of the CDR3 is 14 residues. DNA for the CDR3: TGTGCCAGCAGCCTCTTTTCCCGGGAAAATGAGCAGTTCTTC. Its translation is CASSLFSRENEQFF.

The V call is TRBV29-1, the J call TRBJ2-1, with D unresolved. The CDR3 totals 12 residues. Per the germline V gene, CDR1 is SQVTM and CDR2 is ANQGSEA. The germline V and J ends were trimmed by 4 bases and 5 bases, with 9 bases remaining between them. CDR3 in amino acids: CSVGPSDNEQFF. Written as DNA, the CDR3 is TGCAGCGTTGGCCCCTCGGACAATGAGCAGTTCTTC.

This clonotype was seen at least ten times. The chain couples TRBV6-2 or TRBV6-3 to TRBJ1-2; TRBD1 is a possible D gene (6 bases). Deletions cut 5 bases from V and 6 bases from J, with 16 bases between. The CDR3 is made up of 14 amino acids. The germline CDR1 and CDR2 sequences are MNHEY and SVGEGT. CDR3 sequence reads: CASSPTRGRNGYTF. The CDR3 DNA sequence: TGTGCCAGCAGTCCTACCAGGGGTCGAAATGGCTACACCTTC.

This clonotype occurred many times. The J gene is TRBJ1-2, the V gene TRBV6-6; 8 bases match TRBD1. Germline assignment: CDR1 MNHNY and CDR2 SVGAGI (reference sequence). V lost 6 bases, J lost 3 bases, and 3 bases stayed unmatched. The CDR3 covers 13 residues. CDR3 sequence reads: CASSEDRDYGYTF. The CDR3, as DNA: TGTGCCAGCAGCGAGGACAGGGACTATGGCTACACCTTC.

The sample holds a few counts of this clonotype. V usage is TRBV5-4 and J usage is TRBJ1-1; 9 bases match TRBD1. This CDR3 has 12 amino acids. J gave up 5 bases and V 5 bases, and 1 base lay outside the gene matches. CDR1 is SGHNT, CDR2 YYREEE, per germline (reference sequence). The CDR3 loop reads CASRGTGTEAFF. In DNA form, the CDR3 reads TGTGCCAGCAGGGGGACAGGGACTGAAGCTTTCTTT.

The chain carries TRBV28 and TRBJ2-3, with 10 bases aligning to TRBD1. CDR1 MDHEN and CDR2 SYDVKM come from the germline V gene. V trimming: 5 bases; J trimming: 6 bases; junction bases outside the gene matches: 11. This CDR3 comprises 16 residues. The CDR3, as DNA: TGTGCCAGCAGTCCGCACGGGACAGGGGATTCGGATACGCAGTATTTT. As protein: CASSPHGTGDSDTQYF.

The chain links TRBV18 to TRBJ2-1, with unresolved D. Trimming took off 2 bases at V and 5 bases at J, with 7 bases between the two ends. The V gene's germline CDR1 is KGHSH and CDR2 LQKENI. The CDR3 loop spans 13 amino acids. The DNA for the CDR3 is TGTGCCAGCTCACCAGGCGCTGACAATGAGCAGTTCTTC. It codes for CASSPGADNEQFF.

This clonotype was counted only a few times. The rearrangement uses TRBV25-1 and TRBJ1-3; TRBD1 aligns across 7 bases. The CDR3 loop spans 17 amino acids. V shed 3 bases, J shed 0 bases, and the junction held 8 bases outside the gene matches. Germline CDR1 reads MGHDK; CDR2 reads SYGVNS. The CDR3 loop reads CASSDTGQPFSGNTIYF. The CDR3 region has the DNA TGTGCCAGCAGTGACACGGGACAGCCCTTCTCTGGAAACACCATATATTTT.

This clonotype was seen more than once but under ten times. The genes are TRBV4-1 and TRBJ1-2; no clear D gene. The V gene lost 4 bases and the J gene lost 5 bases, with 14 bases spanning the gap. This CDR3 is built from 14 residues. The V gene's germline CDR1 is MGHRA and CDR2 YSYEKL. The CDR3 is CASSRTRTPYGYTF. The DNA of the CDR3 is TGCGCCAGCAGCCGAACCCGGACCCCGTATGGCTACACCTTC.

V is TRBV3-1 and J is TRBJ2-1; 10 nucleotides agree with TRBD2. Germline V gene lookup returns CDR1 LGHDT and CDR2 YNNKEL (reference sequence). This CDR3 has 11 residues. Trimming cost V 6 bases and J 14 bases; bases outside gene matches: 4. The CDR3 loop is CASSLAGEKFF. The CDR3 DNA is TGTGCCAGCAGTCTAGCGGGGGAGAAGTTCTTC.

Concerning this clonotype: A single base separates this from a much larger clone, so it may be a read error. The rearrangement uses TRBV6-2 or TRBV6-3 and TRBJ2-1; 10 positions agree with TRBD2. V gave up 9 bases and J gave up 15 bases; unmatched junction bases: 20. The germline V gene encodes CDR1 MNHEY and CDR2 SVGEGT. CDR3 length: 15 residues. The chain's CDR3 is CARSDPTSGSVKPFF. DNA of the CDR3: TGTGCCAGAAGTGACCCGACTAGCGGGTCGGTTAAGCCGTTCTTC.

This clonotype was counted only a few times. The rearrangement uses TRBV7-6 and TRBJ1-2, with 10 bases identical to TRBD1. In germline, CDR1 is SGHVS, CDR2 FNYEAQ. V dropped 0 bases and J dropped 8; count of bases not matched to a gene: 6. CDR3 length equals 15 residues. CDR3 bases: TGTGCCAGCAGCTTAGCGGGACAGGGGCTAGGAGGCTACACCTTC. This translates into CASSLAGQGLGGYTF.

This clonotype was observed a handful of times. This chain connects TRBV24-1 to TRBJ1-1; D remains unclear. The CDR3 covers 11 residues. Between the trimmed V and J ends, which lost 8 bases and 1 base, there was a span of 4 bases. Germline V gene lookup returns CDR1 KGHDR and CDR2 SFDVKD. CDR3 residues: CATKKNTEAFF. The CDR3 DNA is TGTGCCACCAAGAAGAACACTGAAGCTTTCTTT.

The CDR3: CASSPGWVTGGLRNTIYF. Here the CDR3 DNA reads TGCGCCAGCAGCCCCGGATGGGTGACAGGGGGCCTGAGAAACACCATATATTTT. The rearrangement uses TRBV4-1 and TRBJ1-3, with 10 nucleotides matching TRBD1. The CDR3 is made up of 18 amino acids. The germline V gene encodes CDR1 MGHRA and CDR2 YSYEKL. V shed 4 bases and J 5 bases; nucleotides not matched to a gene: 14.

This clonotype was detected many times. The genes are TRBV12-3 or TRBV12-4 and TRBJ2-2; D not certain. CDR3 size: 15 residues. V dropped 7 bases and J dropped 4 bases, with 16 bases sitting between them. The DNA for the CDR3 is TGTGCCAGCACCCCAATTAAAAGGTCCACCGGGGAGCTGTTTTTT. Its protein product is CASTPIKRSTGELFF.

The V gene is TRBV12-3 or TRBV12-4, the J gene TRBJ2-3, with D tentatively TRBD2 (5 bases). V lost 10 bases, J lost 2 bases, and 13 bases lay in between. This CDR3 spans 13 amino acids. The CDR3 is CATATGNTDTQYF. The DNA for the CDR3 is TGTGCCACGGCAACCGGGAACACAGATACGCAGTATTTT.

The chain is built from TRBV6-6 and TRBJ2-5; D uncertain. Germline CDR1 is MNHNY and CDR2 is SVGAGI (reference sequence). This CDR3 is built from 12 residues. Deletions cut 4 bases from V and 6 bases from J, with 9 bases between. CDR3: CASSSRSQTQYF. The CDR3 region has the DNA TGTGCCAGCAGTTCCAGGTCCCAGACCCAGTACTTC.